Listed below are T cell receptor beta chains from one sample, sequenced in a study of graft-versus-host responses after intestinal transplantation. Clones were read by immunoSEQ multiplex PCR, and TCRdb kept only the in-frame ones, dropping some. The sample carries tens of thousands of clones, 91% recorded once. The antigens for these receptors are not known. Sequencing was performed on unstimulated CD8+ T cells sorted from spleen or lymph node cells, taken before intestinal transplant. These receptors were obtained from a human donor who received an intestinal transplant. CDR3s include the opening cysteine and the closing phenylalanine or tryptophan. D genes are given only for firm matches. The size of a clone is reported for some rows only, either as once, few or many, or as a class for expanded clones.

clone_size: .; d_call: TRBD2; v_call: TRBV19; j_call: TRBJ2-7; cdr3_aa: CASSIAAGEPHEQYF; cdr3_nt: TGTGCCAGTAGTATCGCAGCGGGAGAACCCCACGAGCAGTACTTC
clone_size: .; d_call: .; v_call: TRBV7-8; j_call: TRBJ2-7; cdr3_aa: CASSLESYEQYF; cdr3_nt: TGTGCCAGCAGCTTAGAAAGCTACGAGCAGTACTTC
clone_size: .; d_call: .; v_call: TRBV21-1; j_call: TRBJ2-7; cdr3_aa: CASRHYEWQGTPYEQYF; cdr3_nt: TGTGCCAGCAGACACTACGAATGGCAGGGAACCCCCTACGAGCAGTACTTC
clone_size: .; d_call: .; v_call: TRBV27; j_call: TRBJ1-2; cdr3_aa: CASSSSGDGYGYTF; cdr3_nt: TGTGCCAGCAGTTCCTCAGGGGATGGCTATGGCTACACCTTC
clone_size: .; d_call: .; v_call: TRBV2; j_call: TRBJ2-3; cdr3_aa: CASSVPSSTDTQYF; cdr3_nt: TGTGCCAGCAGTGTGCCTAGTAGCACAGATACGCAGTATTTT
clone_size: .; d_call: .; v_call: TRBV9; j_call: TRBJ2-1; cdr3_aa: CASSAGGAYEQFF; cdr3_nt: TGTGCCAGCAGTGCCGGGGGAGCGTATGAGCAGTTCTTC
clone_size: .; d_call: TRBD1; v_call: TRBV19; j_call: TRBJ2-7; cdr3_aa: CASSIGQGSYEQYF; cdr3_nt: TGTGCCAGTAGTATCGGACAGGGATCCTACGAGCAGTACTTC
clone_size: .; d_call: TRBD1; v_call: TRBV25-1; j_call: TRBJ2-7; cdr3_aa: CASSELGQGYEQYF; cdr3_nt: TGTGCCAGCAGTGAATTGGGACAGGGCTACGAGCAGTACTTC
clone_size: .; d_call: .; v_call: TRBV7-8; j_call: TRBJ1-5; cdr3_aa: CASSLGGGAGQPQHF; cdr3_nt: TGTGCCAGCAGCTTAGGTGGGGGGGCAGGGCAGCCCCAGCATTTT
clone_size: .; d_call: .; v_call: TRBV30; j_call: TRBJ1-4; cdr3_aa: CAWSPGITNEKLFF; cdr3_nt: TGTGCCTGGAGTCCGGGGATAACTAATGAAAAACTGTTTTTT
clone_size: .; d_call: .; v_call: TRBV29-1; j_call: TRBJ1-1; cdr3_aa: CSVDKKGRAAIAEAFF; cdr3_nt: TGCAGCGTTGATAAAAAGGGCCGAGCGGCCATCGCTGAAGCTTTCTTT
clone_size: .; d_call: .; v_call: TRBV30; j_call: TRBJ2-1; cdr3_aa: CAWKGGKPVNEQFF; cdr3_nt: TGTGCCTGGAAAGGCGGGAAGCCCGTCAATGAGCAGTTCTTC
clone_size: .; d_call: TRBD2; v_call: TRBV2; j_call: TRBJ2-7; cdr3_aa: CASSEGGGVGDEQYF; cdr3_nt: TGTGCCAGCAGTGAGGGCGGGGGGGTCGGTGACGAGCAGTACTTC
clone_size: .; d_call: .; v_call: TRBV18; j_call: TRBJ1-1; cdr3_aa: CASSPPNRVNTEAFF; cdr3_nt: TGCGCCAGCTCACCACCCAACAGAGTGAACACTGAAGCTTTCTTT
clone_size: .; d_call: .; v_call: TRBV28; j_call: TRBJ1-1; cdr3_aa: CASSLQLSGTEAFF; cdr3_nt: TGTGCCAGCAGCCTCCAGTTGTCTGGCACTGAAGCTTTCTTT
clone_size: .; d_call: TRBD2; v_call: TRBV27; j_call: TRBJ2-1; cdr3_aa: CASSLAPGTSYNEQFF; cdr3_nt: TGTGCCAGCAGTTTAGCCCCCGGGACTAGCTACAATGAGCAGTTCTTC
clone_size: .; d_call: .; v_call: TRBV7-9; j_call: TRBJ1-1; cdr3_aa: CASSLSVNTEAFF; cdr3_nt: TGTGCCAGCAGCTTATCGGTGAACACTGAAGCTTTCTTT
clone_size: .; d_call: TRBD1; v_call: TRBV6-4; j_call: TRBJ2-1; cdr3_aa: CASSRDSTINEQFF; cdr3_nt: TGTGCCAGCAGCCGGGACAGTACGATCAATGAGCAGTTCTTC
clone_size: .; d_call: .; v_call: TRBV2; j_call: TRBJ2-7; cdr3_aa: CASSEVGGTYEQYF; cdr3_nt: TGTGCCAGCAGTGAAGTAGGGGGAACCTACGAGCAGTACTTC
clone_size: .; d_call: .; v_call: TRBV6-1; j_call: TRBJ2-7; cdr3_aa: CASRRVSYEQYF; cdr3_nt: TGTGCCAGCCGCCGGGTCTCCTACGAGCAGTACTTC
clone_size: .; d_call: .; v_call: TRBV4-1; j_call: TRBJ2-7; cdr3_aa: CASSRPGDEQYF; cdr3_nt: TGCGCCAGCAGCCGTCCCGGGGACGAGCAGTACTTC
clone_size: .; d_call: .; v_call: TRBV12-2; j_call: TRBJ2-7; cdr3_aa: CASRLVPRKYEQYF; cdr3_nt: TGTGCAAGTCGCTTAGTGCCTAGGAAATACGAGCAGTACTTC
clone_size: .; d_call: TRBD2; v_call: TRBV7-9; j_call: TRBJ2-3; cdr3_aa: CASSPRTSSSTDTQYF; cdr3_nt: TGTGCCAGCAGCCCCCGGACTAGCTCCTCCACAGATACGCAGTATTTT
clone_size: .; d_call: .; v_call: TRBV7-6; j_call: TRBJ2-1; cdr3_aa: CASSLGRGGEQQFF; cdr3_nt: TGTGCCAGCAGCTTGGGAAGGGGGGGGGAGCAGCAGTTCTTC
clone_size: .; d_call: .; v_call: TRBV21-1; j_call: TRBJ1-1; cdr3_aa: CASSKGQGALLWKTEAFF; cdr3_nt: TGTGCCAGCAGCAAAGGACAGGGGGCGCTGCTATGGAAGACTGAAGCTTTCTTT
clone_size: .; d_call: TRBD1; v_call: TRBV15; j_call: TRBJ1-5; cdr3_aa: CATSRDRVGQPQHF; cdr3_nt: TGTGCCACCAGCAGGGACAGGGTTGGGCAGCCCCAGCATTTT
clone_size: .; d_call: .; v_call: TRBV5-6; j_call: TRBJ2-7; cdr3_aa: CASRQTGTPYEQYF; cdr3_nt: TGTGCCAGCAGGCAAACCGGGACACCTTACGAGCAGTACTTC
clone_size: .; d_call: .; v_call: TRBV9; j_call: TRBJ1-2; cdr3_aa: CASSVEERGRYGYTF; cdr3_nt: TGTGCCAGCAGCGTAGAGGAAAGGGGTCGGTATGGCTACACCTTC
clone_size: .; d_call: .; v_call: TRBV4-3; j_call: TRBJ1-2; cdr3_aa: CASSQVLGSNYGYTF; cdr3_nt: TGCGCCAGCAGCCAAGTCTTGGGCAGCAACTATGGCTACACCTTC
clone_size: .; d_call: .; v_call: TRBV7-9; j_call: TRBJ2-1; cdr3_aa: CASSPRLGYNEQFF; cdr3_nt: TGTGCCAGCAGCCCTCGACTAGGCTACAATGAGCAGTTCTTC
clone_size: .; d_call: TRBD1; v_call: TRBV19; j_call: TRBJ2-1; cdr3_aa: CASSIKGASEQFF; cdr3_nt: TGTGCCAGTAGTATTAAGGGGGCCAGTGAGCAGTTCTTC
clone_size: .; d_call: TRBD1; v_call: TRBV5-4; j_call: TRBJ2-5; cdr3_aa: CASSLAGTAFQETQYF; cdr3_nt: TGTGCCAGCAGCTTGGCTGGGACAGCGTTCCAAGAGACCCAGTACTTC
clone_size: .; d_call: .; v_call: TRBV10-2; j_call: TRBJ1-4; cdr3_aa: CASSVGAGEKLFF; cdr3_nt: TGCGCCAGCAGTGTAGGAGCCGGTGAAAAACTGTTTTTT
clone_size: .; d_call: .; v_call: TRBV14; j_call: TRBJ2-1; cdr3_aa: CASTGGSYNEQFF; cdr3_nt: TGTGCCAGCACCGGAGGCTCCTACAATGAGCAGTTCTTC
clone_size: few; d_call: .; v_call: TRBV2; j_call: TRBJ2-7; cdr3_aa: CASHRAMVYEQYF; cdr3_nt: TGTGCCAGCCACAGGGCGATGGTCTACGAGCAGTACTTC